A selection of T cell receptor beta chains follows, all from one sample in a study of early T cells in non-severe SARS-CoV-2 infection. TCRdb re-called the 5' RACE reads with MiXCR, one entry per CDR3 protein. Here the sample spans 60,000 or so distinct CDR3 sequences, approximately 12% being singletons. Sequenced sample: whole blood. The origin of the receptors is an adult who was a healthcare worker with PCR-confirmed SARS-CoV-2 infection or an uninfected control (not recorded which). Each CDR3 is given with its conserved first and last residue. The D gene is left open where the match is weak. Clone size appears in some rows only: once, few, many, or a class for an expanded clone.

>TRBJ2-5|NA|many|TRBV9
CASRGGSGDQETQYF
TGTGCCAGCAGGGGTGGATCAGGGGATCAAGAGACCCAGTACTTC
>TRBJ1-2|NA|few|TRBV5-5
CASSPDGLNYGYTF
TGTGCCAGCAGCCCCGATGGCCTTAACTATGGCTACACCTTC
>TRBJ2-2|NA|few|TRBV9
CASSSERTGELFF
TGTGCCAGCAGCTCAGAGCGGACCGGGGAGCTGTTTTTT
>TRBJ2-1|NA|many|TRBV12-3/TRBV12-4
CASSLGMIEQFF
TGTGCCAGCAGTTTAGGAATGATTGAGCAGTTCTTC
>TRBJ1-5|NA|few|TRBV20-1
CSAREGLRQPQHF
TGCAGTGCTAGAGAAGGGCTTAGGCAGCCCCAGCATTTT
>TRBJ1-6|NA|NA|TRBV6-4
CASSDYPDTSSYNSPLHF
TGTGCCAGCAGTGACTACCCGGACACGAGCTCCTATAATTCACCCCTCCACTTT
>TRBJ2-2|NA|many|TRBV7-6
CASSLRTGELFF
TGTGCCAGCAGCTTGAGGACCGGGGAGCTGTTTTTT
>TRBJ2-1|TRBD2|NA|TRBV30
CAATSGSYNEQSF
TGTGCCGCAACTAGCGGGAGCTACAATGAGCAGTCCTTC
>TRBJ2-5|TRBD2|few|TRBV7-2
CASSLTSGAGETQYF
TGTGCCAGCAGCCTGACTAGCGGAGCCGGAGAGACCCAGTACTTC
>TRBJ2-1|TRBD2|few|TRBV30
CAWSVLRGEPYNEQFF
TGTGCCTGGAGTGTACTCCGGGGGGAACCCTACAATGAGCAGTTCTTC
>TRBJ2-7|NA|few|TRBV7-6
CASSLSVRGGEQYF
TGTGCCAGCAGCTTATCGGTGCGAGGAGGCGAGCAGTACTTC
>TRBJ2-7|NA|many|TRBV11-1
CASSLALQGSGYEQYF
TGTGCCAGCAGCTTAGCCCTACAGGGATCGGGTTACGAGCAGTACTTC
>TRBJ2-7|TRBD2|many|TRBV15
CATSRASSGGEQYF
TGTGCCACCAGCAGAGCGTCTAGCGGGGGAGAGCAGTACTTC
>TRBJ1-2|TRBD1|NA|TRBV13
CASSPPGQGNGYTF
TGTGCCAGCAGCCCACCGGGACAGGGGAATGGCTACACCTTC
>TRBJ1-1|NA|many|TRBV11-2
CASSKDLGTEAFF
TGTGCCAGCAGCAAGGACCTGGGGACTGAAGCTTTCTTT
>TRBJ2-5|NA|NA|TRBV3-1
CASSPKGQRRGETQYF
TGTGCCAGCAGCCCAAAGGGTCAGCGGCGGGGAGAGACCCAGTACTTC
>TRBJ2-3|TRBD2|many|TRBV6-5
CAVRGAGTDTQYF
TGTGCCGTGCGGGGGGCAGGCACAGATACGCAGTATTTT
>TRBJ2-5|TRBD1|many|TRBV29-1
CSVERGPETQYF
TGCAGCGTTGAAAGGGGGCCAGAGACCCAGTACTTC
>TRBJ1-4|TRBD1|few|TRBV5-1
CASSWTGLEKLFF
TGCGCCAGCAGTTGGACAGGTTTGGAAAAACTGTTTTTT
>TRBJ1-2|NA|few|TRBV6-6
CASSDIYGYTF
TGTGCCAGCAGTGACATATATGGCTACACCTTC
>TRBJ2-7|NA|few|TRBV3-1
CASSQGTGEGQYF
TGTGCCAGCAGCCAAGGTACAGGCGAGGGGCAGTACTTC
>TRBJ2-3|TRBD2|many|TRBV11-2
CASSSSPRLAGLVNTQYF
TGTGCCAGCAGCTCCTCCCCTCGACTAGCGGGGTTGGTAAATACGCAGTATTTT
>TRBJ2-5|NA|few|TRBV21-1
CASSKVGAGEETQYF
TGTGCCAGCAGCAAAGTGGGTGCGGGAGAAGAGACCCAGTACTTC
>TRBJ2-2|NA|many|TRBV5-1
CASSLEGLSTGELFF
TGCGCCAGCAGCTTGGAAGGGTTGAGCACCGGGGAGCTGTTTTTT
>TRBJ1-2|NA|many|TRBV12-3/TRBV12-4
CASSSGANYGYTF
TGTGCCAGCAGTTCGGGTGCGAACTATGGCTACACCTTC
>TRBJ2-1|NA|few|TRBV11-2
CASSLGAGSYNEQFF
TGTGCCAGCAGCCTGGGGGCAGGCTCCTACAATGAGCAGTTCTTC
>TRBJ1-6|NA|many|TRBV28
CASSSTGAKNSPLHF
TGTGCCAGCAGTTCCACGGGGGCGAAGAATTCACCCCTCCACTTT
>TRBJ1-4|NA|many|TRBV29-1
CSVESPLGEKLFF
TGCAGCGTTGAGTCGCCGCTTGGTGAAAAACTGTTTTTT
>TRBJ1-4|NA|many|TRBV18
CASSPYSVITLGDEKLFF
TGTGCCAGCTCACCTTACAGTGTTATTACCTTAGGCGATGAAAAACTGTTTTTT
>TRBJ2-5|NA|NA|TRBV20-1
CSARAPWSWEYQETQYF
TGCAGTGCTAGAGCCCCCTGGTCCTGGGAGTATCAAGAGACCCAGTACTTC
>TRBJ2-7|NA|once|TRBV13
CASSLAGQGNTEQYF
TGTGCCAGCAGCTTAGCGGGGCAGGGGAACACCGAGCAGTACTTC
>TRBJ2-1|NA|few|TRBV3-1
CASSRTTRAGGNEQFF
TGTGCCAGCAGCCGGACTACACGGGCAGGGGGGAATGAGCAGTTCTTC
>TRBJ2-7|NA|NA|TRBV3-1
CASSQDWTAYEQYF
TGTGCCAGCAGCCAAGATTGGACCGCCTACGAGCAGTACTTC
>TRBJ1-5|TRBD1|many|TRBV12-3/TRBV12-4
CASSLGQNNQPQHF
TGTGCCAGCAGTCTGGGACAGAACAATCAGCCCCAGCATTTT
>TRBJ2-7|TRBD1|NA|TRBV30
CAFRGTGKQYF
TGTGCCTTCCGCGGGACAGGGAAGCAGTACTTC
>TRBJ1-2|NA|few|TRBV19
CASRDGGGRWGYTF
TGTGCCAGTAGAGATGGAGGTGGCAGGTGGGGCTACACCTTC
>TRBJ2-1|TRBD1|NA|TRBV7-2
CASSLGQANNEQFF
TGTGCCAGCAGCTTGGGACAGGCTAACAATGAGCAGTTCTTC
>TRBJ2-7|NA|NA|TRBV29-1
CSVVGDPYEQYF
TGCAGCGTTGTTGGGGACCCTTACGAGCAGTACTTC
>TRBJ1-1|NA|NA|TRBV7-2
CASSQWGLEAFF
TGTGCCAGCAGTCAGTGGGGACTAGAAGCTTTCTTT
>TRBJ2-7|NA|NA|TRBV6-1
CASSFTGTTTYEQYF
TGTGCCAGCAGCTTTACCGGGACAACGACCTACGAGCAGTACTTC
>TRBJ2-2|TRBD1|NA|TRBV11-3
CASSPGTGTLNTGELFF
TGTGCCAGCAGCCCCGGGACAGGGACTCTGAACACCGGGGAGCTGTTTTTT
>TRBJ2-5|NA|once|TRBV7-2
CASSSPTGTEQETQYF
TGTGCCAGCAGCTCACCGACCGGGACCGAGCAAGAGACCCAGTACTTC
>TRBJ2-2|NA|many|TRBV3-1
CASSQVLGATGELFF
TGTGCCAGCAGCCAAGTTTTAGGGGCCACCGGGGAGCTGTTTTTT
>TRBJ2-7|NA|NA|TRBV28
CASSLGDEQYF
TGTGCCAGCAGTTTAGGGGACGAGCAGTACTTC
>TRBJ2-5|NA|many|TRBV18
CASSPPSETQYF
TGTGCCAGCTCACCACCGAGTGAGACCCAGTACTTC
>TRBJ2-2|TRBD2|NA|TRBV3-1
CASSQGVAGAPNTGELFF
TGTGCCAGCAGCCAAGGGGTAGCGGGAGCCCCGAACACCGGGGAGCTGTTTTTT
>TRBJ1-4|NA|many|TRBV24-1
CATSDARMELFF
TGTGCCACCAGTGATGCCCGGATGGAACTGTTTTTT
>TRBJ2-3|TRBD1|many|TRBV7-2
CASSLGQGETDTQYF
TGTGCCAGCAGCCTCGGACAGGGGGAGACAGATACGCAGTATTTT
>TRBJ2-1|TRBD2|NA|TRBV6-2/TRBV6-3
CASSYPAGSSYNEQFF
TGTGCCAGCAGTTATCCAGCGGGGAGCTCCTACAATGAGCAGTTCTTC
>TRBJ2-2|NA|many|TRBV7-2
CASSPHRGNTGELFF
TGTGCCAGCAGCCCACATCGGGGTAACACCGGGGAGCTGTTTTTT
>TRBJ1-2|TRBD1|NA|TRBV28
CASSRPRQGAYYTF
TGTGCCAGCAGCCGGCCGAGACAGGGGGCTTACTACACCTTC